This entry describes one TCR beta chain. It lacks a known antigen. V is cut back by 4 bases and J by 8 bases, with 8 bases in the junction unmatched. Looking up the germline V gene yields CDR1 SGHDN and CDR2 FVKESK. From the cysteine up to the phenylalanine, the CDR3 has a length of 14 residues. Only the CDR3 DNA stays, 42 bases, in frame from base 1. The library was built by means of the immunoSEQ multiplex PCR assay. For the multiplex PCR, a mixture combining 60 forward primers for TCR Vbeta segments and 13 reverse primers for TCR Jbeta segments was used. Amplification of the CDR3 region of rearranged TCR beta genes was performed with a multiplex PCR assay on genomic DNA. The Illumina HiSeq System was used to sequence the amplified TCR beta libraries as 87-base-pair reads. The paper's processing steps were these. Across the roughly 670 repertoires, a later analysis counted 60 million to 90 million unique TCR beta chains, around 11 million of which were shared by at least two donors. Raw reads were error-corrected and collapsed into unique sequences by a nearest-neighbor algorithm in which closely related sequences were merged to remove PCR and sequencing errors. CDR3 sequences were aligned to IMGT reference sequences to assign V, D and J gene segments. For a sequence to be retained, a match of at least six nucleotides was required to both a V gene segment and a J gene segment. A rearrangement counted as productive if the CDR3 had no stop codons and remained in frame with V and J, and every other rearrangement counted as non-productive. CDR3 was defined according to IMGT convention as the region running from the second conserved V-encoded cysteine to the conserved J-encoded phenylalanine. In an earlier analysis of around 540 of the donors, sequences lacking an unambiguous match to a single V gene segment were excluded. In an earlier analysis of several hundred of the donors, a V segment was called functional when productive rearrangements were above 56.7%, and segregating when the standard deviation between donors exceeded 5%. A statistical classification framework was built to diagnose cytomegalovirus status from the catalog of TCR beta chain sequences. A later analysis assigned V and J genes by comparing TCR nucleotide sequences with IMGT/GENE-DB human TR gene sequences. Using the TCRdist pipeline, a later analysis assigned CDR3 sequences along with most-parsimonious VDJ recombination scenarios. In a later analysis, every TCR beta chain was defined by the combination of its CDR3 amino acid sequence and its V-gene family, and reads without a unique V-gene family were dropped. In a later analysis, fewer than 600 highly shared, low-generation-probability nucleotide sequences were removed to address suspected cross-contamination and a sequencing artifact. In a later analysis, a clonal expansion index was calculated for each public chain from normalized within-repertoire ranks of inferred template counts. In a later analysis, generation probabilities were computed using a VDJ recombination model fitted to out-of-frame rearrangements, and the results were checked against IGoR. Hypergeometric tests were used in a later analysis to score TCR-TCR, TCR-HLA and TCR-CMV co-occurrence, with a repertoire-size bias correction applied to the TCR pairs. A later analysis estimated false discovery rates by permuting HLA or CMV assignments 20 times. In a later analysis, co-occurring TCRs were grouped using DBSCAN, and TCRdist sequence similarity was added for clustering within HLA-allele-positive subsets. Co-occurrence clustering excluded repertoires with fewer than 30,000 or more than 120,000 public chains, plus five with anomalous nucleotide sharing. TCRdb obtained this table from immuneACCESS and retained in-frame rearrangements with V and J assigned. These tables miss some clones; where compared with another copy, unresolved V genes account for less than half of the shortfall, and the remainder is unexplained. From that table come the V and J calls and clone size; the DNA was used to work out D and trimming. This sample's table has entries for 80,000 to 100,000 clones. About 0.6% of the sample goes to the ten largest clones.

These data are taken from a study of cytomegalovirus exposure and HLA in healthy donors (dated by TCRdb to 2016 to 2017). Turning to the overall study: An earlier analysis of under 600 of the donors reported 250 to 300 Gb of sequence data and 120 million or so unique TCR beta sequences from about 200 million T cells. An early release that covered more than 550 HLA-typed donors contained approximately 300 gigabases of sequencing data and tens of millions of unique TCR sequences. Typing coverage differed by locus: A, B, C, DRB1 and DQB1 were typed in roughly 620-630 donors, DQA1 in 500 to 550, DPA1 in roughly 590, and DPB1 in roughly 450. A handful of DR-DQ haplotypes were treated as single units for association and clustering because of strong linkage in the cohort. Donor age, sex, ethnicity and CMV serostatus were compiled together with the repertoire data. A separate validation cohort of 100 to 150 different subjects was used in addition to the approximately 700-subject first cohort. The aim of the study was to test whether cataloging public T cell receptors could identify signatures of past pathogen exposure. A later genetic analysis used genome-wide SNP genotypes for about 65% of the 666 donors, treating that subset as a discovery cohort. To predict cytomegalovirus infection status, the study brought together high-throughput TCR immunosequencing, statistical association of individual TCRs with disease status, and machine learning. Among the approximately 400 genotyped donors, around 81% belonged to the genetic ancestry cluster associated with self-reported Caucasian donors. HLA typing included class I and class II loci at four-digit resolution. Across under 500 genotyped donors of the cohort, an average of approximately 200,000 unique TCR beta nucleotide sequences per donor were sequenced, and roughly a sixth of those sequences were non-productive. All discovery cohort repertoires had been generated using a single sequencing platform. A later analysis re-analyzed previously published TCR beta repertoires from about 730 donors and added high-resolution HLA genotyping to study TCR occurrence patterns. Rather than using new phenotypic data, the later analysis identified candidate immune exposures from TCR beta sequences and from how often those sequences occurred across donors. The T cell repertoires of about 700 subjects were profiled by immunosequencing and related to cytomegalovirus serostatus. In an earlier analysis of 587 of the donors, high-throughput TCR beta sequencing was used to judge whether each TCR beta V gene segment behaved as functional or pseudogenic. Study-wide conclusions, independent of this receptor: Only TCR beta chains were sequenced in this cohort, and the absence of alpha or paired-chain data limited detectable features. Compared with the 666-donor mean, donors in an Asian-associated ancestry cluster had fewer N-insertions in productive TCRs, according to a later genetic analysis. A later analysis found that HLA-associated TCR beta chains were more clonally expanded and had lower generation probabilities than equally common non-associated chains. A group of highly shared sequence variants was considered likely to be a technical artifact of the sequencing pipeline. Because HLA typing was missing for some donors at each locus, association tests included only the typed subset. Broadly in line with IMGT annotations, most TCR beta V segments showed up in productive rearrangements about 90% or about 30% of the time in an earlier analysis of around 550 of the donors. The authors suggested that the approach could potentially be extended to other disease states and immunological phenotypes. The classifier was reported to diagnose cytomegalovirus status with high specificity and sensitivity in both the original and validation cohorts. Across donors, most TCR sequences were observed very rarely, whereas some public TCRs were present in many individuals. In vitro tests confirmed that three of the cytomegalovirus-associated TCR beta chains recognize cytomegalovirus antigens. Immune exposure information for the cohort was limited to CMV serostatus. Linkage disequilibrium might explain the correlated functional status among segregating V segments, but an unknown experimental factor could not be excluded. Some IMGT-functional V segments, including TRBV6-2 and TRBV6-3, could not be distinguished by the 87-base-pair reads and were therefore excluded. The earlier analysis of almost 600 of the donors excluded some 15 rarely observed V segments, including chromosome 9 orphons, because counts were too low. Presence/absence analyses assumed roughly uniform sequencing depth across donors, an assumption that may not hold. A further reported finding was that TCR beta sequences accurately predicted the HLA-A and HLA-B alleles for most subjects in the first cohort. Most CMV-associated TCR beta chains appeared to be HLA-restricted in a later analysis, and the HLA associations seemed to be driven largely by CMV exposure. In the study, 150 to 200 TCR beta chains were listed as associated with cytomegalovirus. Strong co-occurrence of HLA alleles, especially DR and DQ, made assigning TCR associations to individual alleles difficult. V-gene and J-gene trimming of TCR beta chains was associated with a missense DCLRE1C variant in a later genetic analysis, and the association was replicated in an independent cohort. In a later analysis, the rate of TCR association differed among HLA loci, with DRB1 alleles having the most associated TCRs and HLA-C alleles having the fewest. Several of the top co-occurrence clusters appeared to be linked to parvovirus B19, influenza, CMV and Epstein-Barr virus, according to a later analysis. A later analysis associated around 16,000 TCR beta sequences with specific HLA alleles at a false discovery rate of 0.05.

The cohort comprised some 700 healthy bone marrow donors. At the time of sampling, every cohort member was nominally healthy, though immune exposures that went unrecorded were likely present. The donor tested CMV seronegative and was one of the 352 seronegative cohort members. Each donor provided a peripheral blood sample, and peripheral blood mononuclear cells were used for TCR beta sequencing. The Qiagen DNeasy Blood Extraction Kit was used to extract genomic DNA from the blood cell samples. The sequencing input was PBMCs. The receptor chain draws on TRBV14 and TRBJ2-1, with 7 bases matching TRBD1. This TCR came from a man aged 50-59 years in good health and CMV-seronegative. The CDR3 is CASSRTGSGDEQFF. The DNA reads as follows: TGTGCCAGCAGCCGGACAGGTAGTGGGGATGAGCAGTTCTTC. With all but the CDR3 taken from the reference TRBV14 and TRBJ2-1 genes, the full variable domain is: EAGVTQFPSHSVIEKGQTVTLRCDPISGHDNLYWYRRVMGKEIKFLLHFVKESKQDESGMPNNRFLAERTGGTYSTLKVQPAELEDSGVYFCASSRTGSGDEQFFGPGTRLTVL.